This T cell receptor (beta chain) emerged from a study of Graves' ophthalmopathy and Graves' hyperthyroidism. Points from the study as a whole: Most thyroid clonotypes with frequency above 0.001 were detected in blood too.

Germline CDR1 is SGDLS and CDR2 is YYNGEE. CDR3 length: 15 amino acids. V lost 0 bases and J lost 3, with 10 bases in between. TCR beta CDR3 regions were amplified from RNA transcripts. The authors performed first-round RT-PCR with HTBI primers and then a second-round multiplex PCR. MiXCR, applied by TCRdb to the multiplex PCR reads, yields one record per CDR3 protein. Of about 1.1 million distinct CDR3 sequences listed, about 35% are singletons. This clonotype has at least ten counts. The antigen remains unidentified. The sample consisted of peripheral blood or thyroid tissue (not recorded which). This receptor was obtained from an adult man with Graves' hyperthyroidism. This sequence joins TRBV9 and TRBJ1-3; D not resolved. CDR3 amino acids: CASSVEIRGGNTIYF. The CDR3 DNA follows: TGTGCCAGCAGCGTAGAAATCAGAGGTGGAAACACCATATATTTT.